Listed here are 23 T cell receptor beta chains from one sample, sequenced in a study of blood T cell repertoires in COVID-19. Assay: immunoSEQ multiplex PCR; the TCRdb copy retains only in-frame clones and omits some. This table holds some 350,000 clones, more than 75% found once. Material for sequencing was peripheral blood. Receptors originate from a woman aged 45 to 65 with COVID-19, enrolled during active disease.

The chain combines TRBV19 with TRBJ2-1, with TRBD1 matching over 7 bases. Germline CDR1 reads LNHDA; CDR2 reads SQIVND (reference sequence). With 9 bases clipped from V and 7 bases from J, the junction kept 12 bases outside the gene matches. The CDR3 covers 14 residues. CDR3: CASHYGTVKNEQFF. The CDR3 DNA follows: TGTGCCAGCCATTACGGGACAGTAAAGAATGAGCAGTTCTTC.

The CDR3 protein is CASSPQRISSGYTF. In DNA, the CDR3 is TGTGCCAGCTCACCACAACGGATTAGCTCTGGCTACACCTTC. The genes are TRBV18 and TRBJ1-2; unclear D gene. Germline assignment: CDR1 KGHSH and CDR2 LQKENI. The CDR3 is 14 residues long. V lost 1 base, J lost 7 bases, and 13 bases lay in between.

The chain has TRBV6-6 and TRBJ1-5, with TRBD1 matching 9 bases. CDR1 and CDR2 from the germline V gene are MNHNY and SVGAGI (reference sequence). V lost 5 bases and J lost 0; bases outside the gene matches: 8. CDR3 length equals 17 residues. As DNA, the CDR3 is TGTGCCAGCAGTAGATCCGGGACAGGGTATAGCAATCAGCCCCAGCATTTT. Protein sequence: CASSRSGTGYSNQPQHF.

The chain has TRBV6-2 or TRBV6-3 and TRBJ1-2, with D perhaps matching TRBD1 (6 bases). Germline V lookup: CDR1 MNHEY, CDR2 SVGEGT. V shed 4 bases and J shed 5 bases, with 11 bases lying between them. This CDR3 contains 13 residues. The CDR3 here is CASSFGTPYGYTF. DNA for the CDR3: TGTGCCAGCAGTTTCGGGACACCTTATGGCTACACCTTC.

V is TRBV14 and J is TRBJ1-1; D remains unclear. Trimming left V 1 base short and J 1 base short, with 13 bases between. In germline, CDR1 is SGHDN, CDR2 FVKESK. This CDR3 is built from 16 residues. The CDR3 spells CASSQGQGLRNTEAFF. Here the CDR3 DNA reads TGTGCCAGCAGCCAAGGCCAAGGACTAAGGAACACTGAAGCTTTCTTT.

CDR3 sequence reads: CASSQGLNFNEKLFF. CDR3 coding DNA: TGCGCCAGCAGCCAAGGGTTGAACTTTAATGAAAAACTGTTTTTT. This chain joins TRBV4-3 and TRBJ1-4; D is unclear. The CDR3 spans 15 residues. Germline V lookup: CDR1 LGHNA, CDR2 YSLEER. V lost 1 base to trimming and J lost 4 bases, with 10 bases between them.

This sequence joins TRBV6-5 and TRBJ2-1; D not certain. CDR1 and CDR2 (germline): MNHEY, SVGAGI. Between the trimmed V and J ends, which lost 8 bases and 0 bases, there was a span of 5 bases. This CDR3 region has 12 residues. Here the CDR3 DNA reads TGTGCCAGCTCCTACTCCTACAATGAGCAGTTCTTC. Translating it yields CASSYSYNEQFF.

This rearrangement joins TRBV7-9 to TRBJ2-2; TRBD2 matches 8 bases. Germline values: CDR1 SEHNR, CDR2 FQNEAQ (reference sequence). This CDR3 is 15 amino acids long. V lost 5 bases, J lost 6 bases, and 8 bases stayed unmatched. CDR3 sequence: CASSPGLVKPGELFF. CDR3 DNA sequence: TGTGCCAGCAGCCCGGGACTAGTCAAACCCGGGGAGCTGTTTTTT. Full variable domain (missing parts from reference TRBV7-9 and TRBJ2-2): DTGVSQNPRHKITKRGQNVTFRCDPISEHNRLYWYRQTLGQGPEFLTYFQNEAQLEKSRLLSDRFSAERPKGSFSTLEIQRTEQGDSAMYLCASSPGLVKPGELFFGEGSRLTVL.

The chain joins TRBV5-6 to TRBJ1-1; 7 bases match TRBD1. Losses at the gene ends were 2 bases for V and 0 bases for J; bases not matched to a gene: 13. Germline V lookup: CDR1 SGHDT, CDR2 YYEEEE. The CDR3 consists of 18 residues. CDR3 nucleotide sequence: TGTGCCAGCAGCTTACCAGTTTACAGGGGTTTCGTGAACACTGAAGCTTTCTTT. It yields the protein CASSLPVYRGFVNTEAFF.

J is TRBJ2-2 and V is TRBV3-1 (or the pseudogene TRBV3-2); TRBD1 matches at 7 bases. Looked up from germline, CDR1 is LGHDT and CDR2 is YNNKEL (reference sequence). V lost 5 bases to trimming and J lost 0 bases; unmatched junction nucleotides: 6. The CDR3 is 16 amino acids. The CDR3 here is CASSSRQGSNTGELFF. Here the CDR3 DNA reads TGTGCCAGCAGCAGTCGACAGGGATCGAACACCGGGGAGCTGTTTTTT.

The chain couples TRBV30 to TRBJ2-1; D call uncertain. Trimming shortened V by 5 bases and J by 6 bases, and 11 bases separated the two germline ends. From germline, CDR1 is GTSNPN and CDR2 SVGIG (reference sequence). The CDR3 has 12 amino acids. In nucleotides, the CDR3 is TGTGCCTGGGCCCCCTACAGCAATGAGCAGTTCTTC. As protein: CAWAPYSNEQFF.

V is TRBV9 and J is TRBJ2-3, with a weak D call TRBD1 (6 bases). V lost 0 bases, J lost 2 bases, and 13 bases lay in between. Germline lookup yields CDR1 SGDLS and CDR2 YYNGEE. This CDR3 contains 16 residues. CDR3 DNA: TGTGCCAGCAGCGTAGAAGACAGGAGAGCCACAGATACGCAGTATTTT. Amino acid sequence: CASSVEDRRATDTQYF.

CDR3 sequence (DNA): TGTGCCAGCAGTTCAGCAGGGATTTCGGGCTACGAGCAGTACTTC. This sequence encodes CASSSAGISGYEQYF. The rearrangement joins TRBV6-6 to TRBJ2-7; maybe TRBD1 (5 bases). Trimming removed 4 bases at V and 3 bases at J, with 16 bases between. Per germline, CDR1 MNHNY and CDR2 SVGAGI (reference sequence). The CDR3 consists of 15 residues.

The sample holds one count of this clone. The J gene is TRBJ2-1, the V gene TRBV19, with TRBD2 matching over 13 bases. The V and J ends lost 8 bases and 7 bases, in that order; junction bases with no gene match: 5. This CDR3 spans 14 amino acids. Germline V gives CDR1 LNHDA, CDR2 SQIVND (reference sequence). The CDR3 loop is CASRTSGSLNEQFF. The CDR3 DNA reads TGTGCCAGTCGGACTAGCGGGAGTCTGAATGAGCAGTTCTTC.

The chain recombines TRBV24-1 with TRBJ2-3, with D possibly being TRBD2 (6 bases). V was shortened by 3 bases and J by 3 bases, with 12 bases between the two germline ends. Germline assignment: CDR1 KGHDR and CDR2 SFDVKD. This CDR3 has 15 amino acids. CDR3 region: CATSDRGLYTDTQYF. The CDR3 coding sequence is TGTGCCACCAGTGATCGTGGACTATATACAGATACGCAGTATTTT.

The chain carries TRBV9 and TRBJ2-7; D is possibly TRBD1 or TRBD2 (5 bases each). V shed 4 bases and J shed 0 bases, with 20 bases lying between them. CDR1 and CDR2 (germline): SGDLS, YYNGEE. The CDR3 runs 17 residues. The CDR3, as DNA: TGTGCCAGCAGCCTAGCCGACCGACCGACAGACTCCTACGAGCAGTACTTC. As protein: CASSLADRPTDSYEQYF.

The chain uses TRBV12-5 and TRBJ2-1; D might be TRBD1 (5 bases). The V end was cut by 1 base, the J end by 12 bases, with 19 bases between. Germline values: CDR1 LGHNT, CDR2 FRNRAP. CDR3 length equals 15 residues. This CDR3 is CASGLGKTEVDPQFF. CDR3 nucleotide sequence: TGTGCTAGTGGTTTGGGAAAGACAGAAGTTGACCCGCAGTTCTTC.

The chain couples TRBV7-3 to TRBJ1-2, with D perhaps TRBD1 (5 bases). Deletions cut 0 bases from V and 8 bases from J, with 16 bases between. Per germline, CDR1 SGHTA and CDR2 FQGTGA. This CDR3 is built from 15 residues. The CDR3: CASSLTTQGAEGYTF. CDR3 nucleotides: TGTGCCAGCAGCTTAACGACCCAGGGTGCGGAAGGCTACACCTTC.

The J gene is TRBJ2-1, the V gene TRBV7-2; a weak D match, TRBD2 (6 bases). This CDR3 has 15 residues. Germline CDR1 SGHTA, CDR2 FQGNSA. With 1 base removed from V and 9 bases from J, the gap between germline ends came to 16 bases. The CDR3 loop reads CASSLGAGAAGEQFF. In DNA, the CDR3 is TGTGCCAGCAGCTTAGGAGCGGGCGCGGCCGGTGAGCAGTTCTTC.

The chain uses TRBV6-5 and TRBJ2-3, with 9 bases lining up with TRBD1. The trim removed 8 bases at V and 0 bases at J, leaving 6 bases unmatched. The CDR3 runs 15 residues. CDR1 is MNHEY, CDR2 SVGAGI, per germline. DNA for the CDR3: TGTGCCAGCGGCCGAGGGACAGGGAGCACAGATACGCAGTATTTT. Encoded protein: CASGRGTGSTDTQYF.

The CDR3 nucleotides read TGTGCCAGTGGACAGGGGCTTGGCACTGAAGCTTTCTTT. This encodes CASGQGLGTEAFF. The gene calls are TRBV19 and TRBJ1-1, with 9 bases lining up with TRBD1. Germline lookup yields CDR1 LNHDA and CDR2 SQIVND (reference sequence). After removal of 8 bases from V and 4 bases from J, the junction contained 5 bases not matched to a gene. The CDR3 is 13 residues long.

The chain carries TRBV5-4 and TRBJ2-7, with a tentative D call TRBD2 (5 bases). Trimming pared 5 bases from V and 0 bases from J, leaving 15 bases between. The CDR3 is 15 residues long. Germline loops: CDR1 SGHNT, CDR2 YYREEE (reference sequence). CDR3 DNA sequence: TGTGCCAGCAGTGATGGGAGAGAGTACTCCTACGAGCAGTACTTC. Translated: CASSDGREYSYEQYF.

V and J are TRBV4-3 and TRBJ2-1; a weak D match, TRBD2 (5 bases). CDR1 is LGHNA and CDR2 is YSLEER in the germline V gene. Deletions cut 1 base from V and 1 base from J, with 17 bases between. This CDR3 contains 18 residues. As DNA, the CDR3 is TGCGCCAGCAGCCAAGTGACCTTAGCGTTACTTTCCTACAATGAGCAGTTCTTC. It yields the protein CASSQVTLALLSYNEQFF.